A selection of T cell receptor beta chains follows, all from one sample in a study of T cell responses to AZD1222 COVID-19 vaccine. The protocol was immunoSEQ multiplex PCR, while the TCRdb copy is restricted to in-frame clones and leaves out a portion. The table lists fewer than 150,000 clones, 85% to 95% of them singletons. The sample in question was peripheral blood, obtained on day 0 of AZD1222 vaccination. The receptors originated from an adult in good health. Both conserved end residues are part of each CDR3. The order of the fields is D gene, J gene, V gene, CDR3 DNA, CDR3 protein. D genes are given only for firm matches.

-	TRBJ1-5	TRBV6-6	TGTGCCAGCAGTTACGTTCGGGGGAGCAATCAGCCCCAGCATTTT	CASSYVRGSNQPQHF
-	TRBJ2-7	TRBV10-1	TGCGCCAGCAGTCACCACCCTGGGGGGAAATACGAGCAGTACTTC	CASSHHPGGKYEQYF
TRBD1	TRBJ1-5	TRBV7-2	TGTGCCAGCAGCTCAGGGACAGCGGCGGTCCAGCCCCAGCATTTT	CASSSGTAAVQPQHF
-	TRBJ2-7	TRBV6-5	TGTGCCAGCAGTCTTACAGGGCGGTCGTGGAACGAGCAGTACTTC	CASSLTGRSWNEQYF
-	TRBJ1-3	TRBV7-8	TGTGCCAGCAGCTTAGTCCTAGGCATTGGAAACACCATATATTTT	CASSLVLGIGNTIYF
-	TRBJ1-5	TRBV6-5	TGTGCCAGCAGTCTGACCGGGGCGGCGAATCAGCCCCAGCATTTT	CASSLTGAANQPQHF
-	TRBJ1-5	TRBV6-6	TGTGCCAGCTCCGCTGGCCGGAATAGCAATCAGCCCCAGCATTTT	CASSAGRNSNQPQHF
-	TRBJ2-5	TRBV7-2	TGTGCCAGCAGCTTTTCACGGGCTCCCCAAGAGACCCAGTACTTC	CASSFSRAPQETQYF
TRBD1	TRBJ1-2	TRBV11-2	TGTGCCAGCAGCTCCTGGACAGGGTCTAACTATGGCTACACCTTC	CASSSWTGSNYGYTF
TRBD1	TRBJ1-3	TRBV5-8	TGTGCCAGCAGCCCTTGGACAGGGCCCGCGGGAAACACCATATATTTT	CASSPWTGPAGNTIYF